These 11 T cell receptor beta chains originate from one sample sequenced in a study of a mutant IDH1 vaccine in newly diagnosed glioma. Profiled with immunoSEQ multiplex PCR; TCRdb holds only in-frame clones, not every one. The sample includes 50,000 or so clones, approximately 79% of them seen just once. Time point here: week 5, during vaccination. One vaccine dose held 300 ug of mutant IDH1 20-mer peptide and came with topical imiquimod. Their cognate antigens are unknown. Here the sequenced sample was PBMCs, taken from a glioma patient whose treatment included an IDH1 peptide vaccine. The receptor source for this set is a woman in her forties or fifties with glioma.

The gene calls are TRBV23-1 and TRBJ1-2; D gene ambiguous. TRBV23-1 is flagged as an ORF with uncertain function. V was clipped by 4 bases and J by 3 bases, with 15 bases between them. The CDR3 extends over 15 amino acids. CDR3 region: CASSPLPRIDYGYTF. CDR3 sequence (DNA): TGCGCCAGCAGTCCTCTGCCCAGGATAGACTATGGCTACACCTTC.

This clone was observed a few times. This chain joins TRBV2 and TRBJ1-2; possible D gene TRBD1, 5 bases. Germline assignment: CDR1 SNHLY and CDR2 FYNNEI. V gave up 2 bases and J gave up 10 bases, with 8 bases separating them. The CDR3 is made up of 11 amino acids. CDR3: CASSERDPYTF. CDR3 nucleotides: TGTGCCAGCAGTGAAAGGGACCCCTACACCTTC.

The J gene is TRBJ1-1, the V gene TRBV6-5; possibly TRBD1 for D (5 bases). V shed 6 bases and J shed 0 bases, with 14 bases lying between them. This CDR3 is 15 amino acids long. Germline CDR1 is MNHEY and CDR2 is SVGAGI. The CDR3 protein is CASRFDRSMNTEAFF. The CDR3, as DNA: TGTGCCAGCAGGTTCGACAGATCGATGAACACTGAAGCTTTCTTT.

The chain links TRBV9 to TRBJ2-3; TRBD2 aligns across 13 bases. Germline trimming cut 4 bases from V and 4 bases from J; bases unmatched to any gene: 3. CDR3 length: 15 amino acids. Germline loops: CDR1 SGDLS, CDR2 YYNGEE. The CDR3 DNA sequence: TGTGCCAGCAGCCCTACTAGCGGGGGGGCAGATACGCAGTATTTT. Translation gives CASSPTSGGADTQYF.

The chain joins TRBV6-5 to TRBJ1-2; tentatively, D is TRBD1 (6 bases). The CDR3 totals 14 residues. The germline CDR1 and CDR2 sequences are MNHEY and SVGAGI. Between the trimmed V and J ends, which lost 5 bases and 5 bases, there was a span of 15 bases. CDR3 residues: CASSPAGADYGYTF. The CDR3 nucleotides are TGTGCCAGCAGTCCTGCGGGGGCAGATTATGGCTACACCTTC.

The V call is TRBV29-1, the J call TRBJ1-3; no reliable D call. Germline lookup yields CDR1 SQVTM and CDR2 ANQGSEA. The V end lost 0 bases, the J end lost 4 bases, and 7 bases lay between the germline ends. The CDR3 has 13 residues. The CDR3 bases are TGCAGCGTTGAAGATTCAGCGGGAAACACCATATATTTT. It is translated as CSVEDSAGNTIYF.

This chain uses TRBV4-2 with TRBJ2-5; 12 nucleotides match TRBD1. V shed 0 bases and J 4 bases; nucleotides not matched to a gene: 3. Germline V gene lookup returns CDR1 LGHNA and CDR2 YNFKEQ. This CDR3 region has 16 residues. In nucleotides, the CDR3 is TGTGCCAGCAGCCAAGATCGGGGACAGGGGGCAGAGACCCAGTACTTC. Residues: CASSQDRGQGAETQYF.

The V gene is TRBV29-1, the J gene TRBJ2-6, with D perhaps TRBD2 (6 bases). Trimming took 4 bases from V and 3 from J, leaving 13 bases between them. This CDR3 is built from 15 residues. CDR1 is SQVTM, CDR2 ANQGSEA, per germline. CDR3: CSVVWGVRGANVLTF. CDR3 sequence (DNA): TGCAGCGTTGTTTGGGGGGTACGTGGGGCCAACGTCCTGACTTTC.

The chain has TRBV7-2 and TRBJ1-3; 10 bases line up with TRBD1. CDR1 SGHTA and CDR2 FQGNSA come from the germline V gene. The CDR3 has 16 residues. The junction had 8 bases not matched to a gene; V was cut back by 1 base and J by 8 bases. The CDR3 DNA follows: TGTGCCAGCAGCTTAGGTGGGACAGGGGTCGGAGACACCATATATTTT. Translation gives CASSLGGTGVGDTIYF.

This chain joins TRBV5-4 and TRBJ2-5; D might be TRBD2 (6 bases). V was pared by 2 bases and J by 4 bases, with 9 bases between. CDR3 size: 13 residues. CDR1 and CDR2 (germline): SGHNT, YYREEE (reference sequence). The CDR3 DNA is TGTGCCAGCAGCTTCATCGGGGGAGAGACCCAGTACTTC. This codes for CASSFIGGETQYF.

V is TRBV27 and J is TRBJ2-2; D is ambiguous. V shed 5 bases and J shed 0 bases, with 10 bases lying between them. The CDR3 is 15 residues long. Germline V gene sequence: CDR1 MNHEY, CDR2 SMNVEV (reference sequence). CDR3 DNA sequence: TGTGCCAGCAGTCCAGCCGGCGCGAACACCGGGGAGCTGTTTTTT. This translates into CASSPAGANTGELFF.